The table lists the clone carrying this T cell receptor beta chain with many counts. Its target is unknown. From approximately 9.1 ml of fresh peripheral blood, PBMCs were isolated. The CDR3 totals 15 residues. V dropped 1 base and J dropped 4; count of bases not matched to a gene: 9. Germline V lookup: CDR1 DFQATT, CDR2 SNEGSKA (reference sequence). This entry comes from a study of T cells in Graves' hyperthyroidism and ophthalmopathy. Overall study: Peripheral blood was drawn at first diagnosis, prior to all treatment. Findings and caveats of the study: Most expanded thyroid clonotypes above 0.001 recurred in blood. The model identified upcoming ophthalmopathy a median around 6 months ahead of onset.

RNA transcripts served as the template for amplifying TCR beta CDR3 regions. Researchers ran a first-round RT-PCR on the TCR CDR3 using the HTBI primer set. A single record per CDR3 protein comes from TCRdb applying MiXCR to the multiplex PCR reads. The sample contains about 290,000 distinct CDR3 sequences, approximately 16% of which appear only once. Sequenced input: blood. This chain uses TRBV20-1 with TRBJ1-2; 7 bases are shared with TRBD1. This receptor was identified in a woman aged 50 to 65 with Graves' hyperthyroidism that later progressed to Graves' ophthalmopathy. CDR3 in amino acids: CSARARRDSTYGYTF. The DNA of the CDR3 is TGCAGTGCTAGAGCCCGCCGGGACAGCACCTATGGCTACACCTTC.